Listed here are 32 T cell receptor beta chains from one sample, sequenced in a study of regulatory T cells in long-lasting Graves disease. Time point given: newly diagnosed GD, antithyroid drugs for less than 3 months. After RNA was extracted from PBMCs, the TCR library was made from it. Relying on iRepertoire HTBI primers and Arm-PCR of CDR3 regions, the team built TCR beta libraries. One entry per CDR3 protein, called by TCRdb with MiXCR from the multiplex PCR reads. The sample lists approximately 210,000 distinct CDR3 sequences, approximately 16% occurring once. The sequencing used peripheral blood mononuclear cells (PBMCs), collected at new diagnosis, from a patient treated with antithyroid drugs. Every receptor here comes from a female donor with Graves disease.

The rearrangement joins TRBV12-3 or TRBV12-4 to TRBJ1-2; D ambiguous. CDR3 length: 16 amino acids. Trimming took off 3 bases at V and 0 bases at J, with 14 bases between the two ends. CDR3 residues: CASSFNKHIPNYGYTF. Here the CDR3 DNA reads TGTGCCAGCAGTTTCAATAAGCACATCCCTAACTATGGCTACACCTTC.

This clonotype appeared many times. V gene TRBV20-1 combines with J gene TRBJ1-5, with D unclear. The CDR3 contains 12 residues. V shed 3 bases and J shed 4 bases, with 7 bases lying between them. Germline V gene lookup returns CDR1 DFQATT and CDR2 SNEGSKA (reference sequence). In DNA, the CDR3 is TGCAGTGCTAGGGGCGTTAATCAGCCCCAGCATTTT. This codes for CSARGVNQPQHF.

There are many counts of this clonotype. The rearrangement uses TRBV9 and TRBJ1-1; a possible D gene is TRBD1 (6 bases). CDR1 and CDR2 from the germline V gene are SGDLS and YYNGEE. The CDR3 totals 15 residues. Trimming took 0 bases from V and 1 from J, leaving 10 bases between them. The CDR3 nucleotides are TGTGCCAGCAGCGTAGAGGGGGGATCGAACACTGAAGCTTTCTTT. Its protein product is CASSVEGGSNTEAFF.

This clonotype was picked up many times. The CDR3 region is CATSRGGNPDTQYF. In DNA form, the CDR3 reads TGTGCCACCAGCAGAGGAGGGAATCCAGATACGCAGTATTTT. J is TRBJ2-3 and V is TRBV15; possibly TRBD2 for D (5 bases). Germline V CDR1 and CDR2: LNHNV, YYDKDF (reference sequence). V lost 1 base, J lost 4 bases, and 9 bases lay in between. The CDR3 contains 14 residues. The variable domain in full, with the rest retrieved from reference TRBV15 and TRBJ2-3, is DAMVIQNPRYQVTQFGKPVTLSCSQTLNHNVMYWYQQKSSQAPKLLFHYYDKDFNNEADTPDNFQSRRPNTSFCFLDIRSPGLGDTAMYLCATSRGGNPDTQYFGPGTRLTVL.

The table lists this clonotype with a few counts. V gene TRBV6-4 combines with J gene TRBJ2-1; 14 bases are a match to TRBD2. The CDR3 covers 15 residues. Germline V CDR1 and CDR2: MRHNA, SNTAGT. The J segment lost 5 bases and the V segment lost 6 bases, leaving 3 bases of the junction unmatched. This chain's CDR3 is CASSGTSGGNNEQFF. In nucleotides, the CDR3 is TGTGCCAGCAGCGGGACTAGCGGGGGAAACAATGAGCAGTTCTTC.

In its sample, this clonotype was seen many times. DNA of the CDR3: TGTGCCAGCAGTCGCGAGGTCGGGAACACTGAAGCTTTCTTT. Amino acids: CASSREVGNTEAFF. The gene calls are TRBV6-1 and TRBJ1-1; D gene ambiguous. The CDR3 spans 14 residues. V lost 5 bases, J lost 1 base, and 11 bases lay in between. The germline gives CDR1 MNHNS, CDR2 SASEGT.

At least ten counts were recorded for this clonotype. The chain uses TRBV19 and TRBJ1-1; 12 positions match TRBD1. CDR3 length: 15 residues. The trim removed 3 bases at V and 7 bases at J, leaving 6 bases unmatched. Germline V gene data show CDR1 as LNHDA and CDR2 as SQIVND (reference sequence). CDR3 in amino acids: CASSIGTGGYGEAFF. The CDR3 bases are TGTGCCAGTAGTATTGGGACAGGGGGCTATGGTGAAGCTTTCTTT.

The genes are TRBV20-1 and TRBJ2-5, with D uncertain. Deletions cut 6 bases from V and 5 bases from J, with 7 bases between. Germline lookup yields CDR1 DFQATT and CDR2 SNEGSKA (reference sequence). This CDR3 has 10 amino acids. The CDR3 sequence: CSARTETQYF. The CDR3 DNA sequence: TGCAGTGCCCGGACGGAGACCCAGTACTTC.

This clonotype was observed at least ten times. The chain combines TRBV12-3 or TRBV12-4 with TRBJ2-1; D possibly corresponds to TRBD1 (5 bases). Trimming pared 7 bases from V and 4 bases from J, leaving 11 bases between. The CDR3 is made up of 13 amino acids. The CDR3, as DNA: TGTGCCAGCACATCGACAGTATACAATGAGCAGTTCTTC. Its protein product is CASTSTVYNEQFF.

This clonotype occurred a few times. The J gene is TRBJ2-2, the V gene TRBV20-1; 10 positions match TRBD2. Trimming cost V 2 bases and J 2 bases; bases outside gene matches: 5. This CDR3 region has 16 residues. CDR1 is DFQATT, CDR2 SNEGSKA, per germline (reference sequence). The CDR3 sequence: CSARLAGDRNTGELFF. In nucleotides, the CDR3 is TGCAGTGCTAGACTAGCGGGAGACCGTAACACCGGGGAGCTGTTTTTT.

The table lists this clonotype with many counts. As DNA, the CDR3 is TGTGCCAGTAGTGCAGCCGGGACAGGGGTAGAGACCCAGTACTTC. Encoded protein: CASSAAGTGVETQYF. This chain connects TRBV19 to TRBJ2-5, with TRBD1 identical over 10 bases. CDR1 and CDR2 from the germline V gene are LNHDA and SQIVND (reference sequence). This CDR3 region has 15 residues. The J segment lost 4 bases and the V segment lost 5 bases, leaving 7 bases of the junction unmatched.

This clonotype was seen repeatedly, ten times or more. The chain couples TRBV19 to TRBJ2-5; 7 bases are shared with TRBD1. The CDR3 covers 17 residues. The V and J ends lost 4 bases and 5 bases, in that order; junction bases with no gene match: 16. The germline CDR1 and CDR2 sequences are LNHDA and SQIVND (reference sequence). The CDR3 loop is CASSTRMGQTHWETQYF. The DNA for the CDR3 is TGTGCCAGTAGTACAAGGATGGGACAGACTCACTGGGAGACCCAGTACTTC.

Ten or more counts support this clonotype. The chain is built from TRBV30 and TRBJ2-1, with D unclear. Between the trimmed V and J ends, which lost 2 bases and 4 bases, there was a span of 6 bases. Germline-derived CDR1 and CDR2 are GTSNPN and SVGIG (reference sequence). The length of the CDR3 is 12 residues. CDR3 DNA: TGTGCCTGGAGTTCGACTTACAATGAGCAGTTCTTC. Encoded protein: CAWSSTYNEQFF.

Ten or more counts support this clonotype. The genes are TRBV20-1 and TRBJ2-3; D not resolved. V lost 8 bases and J 5 bases, leaving 8 bases between the germline ends. This CDR3 spans 10 amino acids. Germline values: CDR1 DFQATT, CDR2 SNEGSKA (reference sequence). CDR3 DNA sequence: TGCAGTTGCGGAGAAGATACGCAGTATTTT. This sequence encodes CSCGEDTQYF.

The table lists this clonotype with a few counts. One base away lies a much larger clone, so this may be a sequencing read error. The V and J genes are TRBV6-2 or TRBV6-3 and TRBJ1-1; D is undetermined. With 10 bases removed from V and 3 bases from J, the gap between germline ends came to 18 bases. This CDR3 is 14 amino acids long. Germline V gene sequence: CDR1 MNHEY, CDR2 SVGEGT. The CDR3 region has the DNA TGTGCCACCACAAGCCCGGGAGACGACACTGAAGCTTTCTTT. It specifies CATTSPGDDTEAFF.

Many counts were recorded for this clonotype. The chain recombines TRBV30 with TRBJ1-1; the match to TRBD1 covers 7 bases. The CDR3 has 14 amino acids. Germline CDR1 GTSNPN, CDR2 SVGIG (reference sequence). V was pared by 0 bases and J by 7 bases, with 8 bases of the junction left unmatched. CDR3 coding DNA: TGTGCCTGGAGTGTAAGGGGGCCGCAGATTGAAGCTTTCTTT. This sequence encodes CAWSVRGPQIEAFF.

The V gene is TRBV6-9, the J gene TRBJ1-3; D is ambiguous. The CDR3 is 13 residues long. Trimming shortened V by 3 bases and J by 4 bases, and 7 bases separated the two germline ends. Germline CDR1 is MNHGY and CDR2 is SVAAGI. This CDR3 is CASSYERGNTIYF. Here the CDR3 DNA reads TGTGCCAGCAGTTACGAAAGAGGAAACACCATATATTTT.

This clonotype was recorded a few times. The chain uses TRBV20-1 and TRBJ1-2; the D gene is possibly TRBD1 (5 bases). The germline CDR1 and CDR2 sequences are DFQATT and SNEGSKA (reference sequence). The germline V and J ends were trimmed by 0 bases and 4 bases, with 18 bases remaining between them. The CDR3 is 16 amino acids. CDR3 DNA: TGCAGTGCTAGAGATTCCGGGGGGGGAGCCATCTATGGCTACACCTTC. As protein: CSARDSGGGAIYGYTF.

This clonotype came up many times. The chain joins TRBV12-3 or TRBV12-4 to TRBJ2-3; 8 positions agree with TRBD2. There are 14 residues in the CDR3. The junction had 7 bases not matched to a gene; V was cut back by 6 bases and J by 5 bases. The CDR3: CASSLSGRVDTQYF. Written as DNA, the CDR3 is TGTGCCAGCAGCTTGAGCGGGAGAGTAGATACGCAGTATTTT.

The gene calls are TRBV28 and TRBJ1-4; D is possibly TRBD1 (6 bases). V was trimmed by 5 bases and J by 5 bases, leaving 12 bases between them. Germline-derived CDR1 and CDR2 are MDHEN and SYDVKM. This CDR3 region has 14 residues. The CDR3 reads CASSGKGTNEKLFF. The CDR3 region has the DNA TGTGCCAGCAGTGGGAAGGGGACAAATGAAAAACTGTTTTTT.

V usage is TRBV29-1 and J usage is TRBJ2-3; D possibly matches TRBD1 or TRBD2 (5 bases each). CDR3 length: 13 residues. Between the trimmed V and J ends, which lost 0 bases and 6 bases, there was a span of 10 bases. Per the germline V gene, CDR1 is SQVTM and CDR2 is ANQGSEA. The CDR3 loop is CSVEEGVGDTQYF. The CDR3 coding sequence is TGCAGCGTTGAAGAGGGGGTGGGGGATACGCAGTATTTT.

This clonotype was detected a few times. This chain joins TRBV19 and TRBJ1-5, with TRBD1 as a possible D gene (6 bases). Germline-derived CDR1 and CDR2 are LNHDA and SQIVND (reference sequence). V lost 6 bases and J lost 10, with 22 bases in between. The CDR3 totals 15 residues. The CDR3 sequence is CASSGGGPAKKPQHF. Written as DNA, the CDR3 is TGTGCCAGTAGCGGGGGGGGGCCGGCAAAAAAACCCCAGCATTTT.

For this clonotype: A far larger clone is one base from this, pointing to a likely read error. The rearrangement uses TRBV24-1 and TRBJ2-3; D not resolved. The DNA end is a closer match to TRBJ2-1, so the J assignment may be wrong. CDR1 is KGHDR, CDR2 SFDVKD, per germline. There are 16 residues in the CDR3. The CDR3 DNA reads TGTGCCACCAGTGATCCCTCACAGTTGACGAACAATGAGCAGTTCTTC. Its protein is CATSDPSQLTNNEQFF.

This clonotype was found many times. V and J are TRBV20-1 and TRBJ1-1; D perhaps matches TRBD1 (6 bases). Germline V gene data show CDR1 as DFQATT and CDR2 as SNEGSKA (reference sequence). This CDR3 has 11 amino acids. Deletions cut 6 bases from V and 8 bases from J, with 13 bases between. The CDR3 spells CSARGGQEAFF. The CDR3 bases are TGCAGTGCGAGGGGGGGACAAGAAGCTTTCTTT.

Ten or more counts support this clonotype. V gene TRBV7-2 combines with J gene TRBJ1-1; a weak D match, TRBD1 (5 bases). The CDR3 spans 14 residues. V was trimmed by 2 bases and J by 8 bases, leaving 15 bases between them. Germline V gene sequence: CDR1 SGHTA, CDR2 FQGNSA. This CDR3 is CASSLRTIWQEAFF. The CDR3 coding sequence is TGTGCCAGCAGCTTACGGACAATTTGGCAGGAAGCTTTCTTT.

The chain combines TRBV11-2 with TRBJ1-5; TRBD1 matches 7 bases. The trim removed 6 bases at V and 1 base at J, leaving 9 bases unmatched. CDR1 is SGHAT and CDR2 is FQNNGV in the germline V gene. The CDR3 is made up of 16 amino acids. The CDR3 DNA reads as TGTGCCAGCAGATCGACAGGGCAAGTGAGCAATCAGCCCCAGCATTTT. This encodes CASRSTGQVSNQPQHF. Full variable domain (outside the CDR3, taken from reference TRBV11-2 and TRBJ1-5): EAGVAQSPRYKIIEKRQSVAFWCNPISGHATLYWYQQILGQGPKLLIQFQNNGVVDDSQLPKDRFSAERLKGVDSTLKIQPAKLEDSAVYLCASRSTGQVSNQPQHFGDGTRLSIL.

V and J are TRBV4-3 and TRBJ1-2; D call uncertain. V was clipped by 0 bases and J by 4 bases, with 12 bases between them. Germline CDR1 LGHNA, CDR2 YSLEER. The CDR3 runs to 15 residues. The CDR3 bases are TGCGCCAGCAGCCAAGAGGGAGGGCCTGGCTATGGCTACACCTTC. Its protein product is CASSQEGGPGYGYTF.

Concerning this clonotype: One end of the junction does not line up with germline, which may come from a read error. V usage is TRBV5-1 and J usage is TRBJ2-7, with TRBD2 matching 10 bases. Germline V CDR1 and CDR2: SGHRS, YFSETQ. The CDR3 extends over 14 amino acids. The CDR3 region is CACSPLAGFGEQYF. DNA for the CDR3: TGCGCCTGCAGCCCACTAGCGGGATTTGGTGAGCAGTACTTC.

This chain links TRBV20-1 with TRBJ2-3; 11 nucleotides line up with TRBD2. J was trimmed by 1 base and V by 3 bases; bases with no gene match: 12. The CDR3 is 18 amino acids. Germline assignment: CDR1 DFQATT and CDR2 SNEGSKA (reference sequence). CDR3 bases: TGCAGTGCTAGGTTCGGCGGGACTAGCGGATTTCGCACAGATACGCAGTATTTT. Translating gives CSARFGGTSGFRTDTQYF.

This clonotype was seen ten or more times. J is TRBJ2-2 and V is TRBV19; weak D call: TRBD1 (5 bases). CDR1 is LNHDA, CDR2 SQIVND, per germline (reference sequence). Trimming pared 5 bases from V and 5 bases from J, leaving 15 bases between. The CDR3 totals 15 residues. The CDR3 DNA sequence: TGTGCCAGTAGTCCCCAGGGTGCTTGGACCGGGGAGCTGTTTTTT. Its protein is CASSPQGAWTGELFF. The variable domain in full, with the rest retrieved from reference TRBV19 and TRBJ2-2, is DGGITQSPKYLFRKEGQNVTLSCEQNLNHDAMYWYRQDPGQGLRLIYYSQIVNDFQKGDIAEGYSVSREKKESFPLTVTSAQKNPTAFYLCASSPQGAWTGELFFGEGSRLTVL.

This clonotype was counted ten times or more. The rearrangement uses TRBV27 and TRBJ1-2; maybe TRBD1 (5 bases). Germline CDR1 MNHEY, CDR2 SMNVEV (reference sequence). The CDR3 consists of 12 residues. V lost 7 bases, J lost 4 bases, and 10 bases lay in between. CDR3 protein: CASNGGGYGYTF. The CDR3 DNA reads as TGTGCCAGCAACGGTGGGGGCTATGGCTACACCTTC.

Many counts were recorded for this clonotype. V gene TRBV12-3 or TRBV12-4 combines with J gene TRBJ1-1; a weak D match, TRBD1 (5 bases). V was clipped by 6 bases and J by 0 bases, with 14 bases between them. This CDR3 region has 15 residues. The CDR3 sequence is CASSSPTDMNTEAFF. The DNA for the CDR3 is TGTGCCAGCAGCTCTCCGACAGACATGAACACTGAAGCTTTCTTT.